The clone carrying this TCR beta chain appeared a few times. Antigen: not known. Using unique molecular identifiers, the investigators prepared the TCRbeta library. Each CDR3 protein is one row after TCRdb ran MiXCR on the PCR reads. Counted here are around 450,000 distinct CDR3 sequences, over 40% occurring once; the ten biggest clones make up around 29%. This record belongs to a study of T-cell reconstitution after alpha-beta-depleted transplantation in children. Findings and caveats of the study: Reportedly, only several hundred clones from non-depleted graft cells drove alpha-beta T-cell counts at about two months.

The trim removed 0 bases at V and 5 bases at J, leaving 8 bases unmatched. CDR1 is SGDLS, CDR2 YYNGEE, per germline. CDR3 length equals 16 residues. The rearrangement joins TRBV9 to TRBJ1-5; 7 nucleotides agree with TRBD1. This clonotype was sampled from a girl under 10 years old with aplastic anemia, due to receive a stem cell transplant. This specimen consisted of PBMCs, obtained before TCRalphabeta/CD19-depleted stem cell transplant. CDR3 in DNA: TGTGCCAGCAGCGTAGATGGGAGGGGGCAGGATCAGCCCCAGCATTTT. It yields the protein CASSVDGRGQDQPQHF.